This entry concerns a single T cell receptor (beta chain). What it binds is not known. This record comes from a study of PD-1 blockade in classical Hodgkin lymphoma. General study results and limits: Newly diagnosed patients and complete responders had comparable diversity at baseline. Baseline TCR diversity was reportedly lower in newly diagnosed patients than healthy donors. Significantly greater TCR diversity emerged by C4D1 in CD4+ cells but not CD8+ cells.

Relapses following autologous stem cell transplantation were seen in all patients, with brentuximab vedotin exposure varying. Best response was recorded as complete response, partial response or progressive disease. Method: immunoSEQ multiplex PCR; TCRdb's copy keeps in-frame clones and lacks some. Of roughly 140,000 clones listed, about 81% are singletons. Trimming took 5 bases from V and 11 from J, leaving 13 bases between them. This CDR3 contains 12 residues. Per the germline V gene, CDR1 is MNHEY and CDR2 is SVGAGI. The specimen comprised peripheral blood mononuclear cells (PBMCs), sampled before the second cycle of nivolumab. The J gene is TRBJ2-1, the V gene TRBV6-5; perhaps TRBD2 as D (5 bases). The receptor was derived from a human donor with classical Hodgkin lymphoma. CDR3: CASSPSRDKQFF. The CDR3 bases are TGTGCCAGCAGTCCCTCCCGGGATAAGCAGTTCTTC.